This T cell receptor beta chain was sequenced in a study of glioma-infiltrating T cells after dendritic cell vaccination (dated by TCRdb to the mid-2010s). Regarding the complete study: Of the roughly 15 glioblastoma patients in the cohort, all drawn from Phase I and II dendritic cell vaccination trials, 9 were newly diagnosed and 6 had recurrent disease. Between about 2003 and 2012, patients were given autologous tumor lysate-pulsed dendritic cell vaccination. The vaccine consisted of monocyte-derived dendritic cells cultured less than eight days with IL-4 and GM-CSF, then pulsed overnight with autologous tumor lysate. Three intradermal dendritic cell vaccine injections were administered to patients at biweekly intervals in the arm below the axilla. Tumor-infiltrating lymphocyte content was quantified and tumor and blood repertoires were compared in dendritic cell-vaccinated glioblastoma patients by deep sequencing of TCR beta CDR3 regions. Survival after dendritic cell vaccination was correlated with TCR sequencing metrics, including TIL content and tumor-blood repertoire overlap. What the authors observed across the whole study: The cohort was small and heterogeneous, and full blood and tumor sets were available for few patients, with initial-recurrent tumor pairs available for even fewer patients. After dendritic cell vaccination, a higher estimated pretreatment TIL content predicted longer time to progression and overall survival. TCR clonality showed no direct relationship with survival, which suggests that a diverse polyclonal response may be important. The response model built on TCR overlap across three groups was characterized as speculative, with prospective validation still needed.

As regards this clone: The antigen it recognizes is unknown. No base quality information exists; no much larger clone differs at one position.

The label giving this sample's time point can be read as: after dendritic cell vaccination, including at tumor progression/relapse. Patients were selected for having adequate residual fresh-frozen tumor tissue and more than two years of available survival data. None of the glioblastoma patients carried an isocitrate dehydrogenase mutation, although molecular status otherwise varied. PBMC were collected before vaccination, two weeks after the third vaccination, and at tumor progression if progression occurred. Genomic DNA was extracted with the Qiagen DNeasy Blood extraction Kit. TCRB CDR3 regions were amplified from roughly 1.8 ug genomic DNA, or all available DNA if less, using the immunoSEQ assay. Multiplex PCR used 60 forward primers for TCR V beta segments and 13 reverse primers for J beta segments. To estimate the number of reads per starting template, synthetic control templates were added to each sample at limiting dilution. Reads of 87 bp were generated by sequencing on the Illumina HiSeq System. The authors processed their data as follows. To remove PCR and sequencing errors, closely related sequences were merged with a nearest neighbor algorithm. TCR overlap was measured as the percentage of unique tumor TCR beta sequences that were also present in the peripheral blood of the same patient. In TCRdb, the immuneACCESS table is reduced to in-frame sequences with V and J assigned. These tables do not hold every clone; where another copy was compared, an unresolved V gene accounts for under half, and the others remain unexplained. That table supplies the V and J calls and clone size; D and trimming were determined from the DNA. Across this sample there are approximately 90,000 clones, with 75% to 90% seen only once. The ten largest make up approximately 2% of the sample.

The CDR1 and CDR2 encoded by the germline V gene are SGHRS and YFSETQ. The germline V end is reduced by 0 bases and the J end by 9 bases; junction bases left unmatched: 7. The CDR3 holds 16 amino acids from the cysteine to the phenylalanine. Solely the CDR3 DNA is kept, with 48 bases framed from the first base. The sequence is built from TRBV5-1 and TRBJ2-1; 12 bases in the junction line up with TRBD2. This specimen consisted of blood, obtained after dendritic cell vaccination. The source is a human donor with glioblastoma. The CDR3 reads CASSLEASGRVAEQFF. The nucleotide sequence is given as TGCGCCAGCAGCTTGGAGGCTAGCGGGAGGGTGGCTGAGCAGTTCTTC.